Presented here are 31 T cell receptor beta chains from one specimen sequenced in a study of blood T cells in healthy people across ages. For the second PCR, which ran for about 6 to 11 cycles, a sample-barcoded 5' primer and a J-beta primer mix were used. TCRdb itself ran the 5' RACE reads through MiXCR, one entry per CDR3 protein. This table has over 950,000 distinct CDR3 sequences, roughly 51% appearing once. Sequenced material: blood. The receptors were gathered from a woman aged 55-75 years in good health.

The chain combines TRBV20-1 with TRBJ1-2, with TRBD1 identical over 8 bases. The ends lost 6 bases at V and 4 bases at J; junction bases unmatched: 7. Germline V gene data show CDR1 as DFQATT and CDR2 as SNEGSKA (reference sequence). The CDR3 totals 13 residues. CDR3 sequence reads: CSAQGASGYGYTF. CDR3 coding DNA: TGCAGTGCCCAGGGGGCTTCTGGCTATGGCTACACCTTC.

This clonotype was observed a handful of times. The CDR3 spells CASRRKQGGTDTQYF. The DNA of the CDR3 is TGTGCCAGCAGGCGGAAACAGGGGGGCACAGATACGCAGTATTTT. The J gene is TRBJ2-3, the V gene TRBV6-5, with 8 bases fitting TRBD1. CDR3 length equals 15 residues. J was trimmed by 1 base and V by 6 bases; bases with no gene match: 6. Germline V gene sequence: CDR1 MNHEY, CDR2 SVGAGI.

V and J are TRBV12-3 or TRBV12-4 and TRBJ2-5; TRBD2 agrees at 9 bases. CDR3 length equals 15 residues. The ends lost 2 bases at V and 11 bases at J; junction bases unmatched: 12. The CDR3 is CASSLSGGRAWEQYF. CDR3 DNA sequence: TGTGCCAGCAGTTTATCTGGCGGGAGGGCCTGGGAGCAGTACTTC.

The sample holds many counts of this clonotype. The chain recombines TRBV2 with TRBJ1-1; 8 nucleotides line up with TRBD1. The CDR3 spans 16 residues. Trimming took 2 bases from V and 4 from J; bases not matched to a gene: 9. Germline loops: CDR1 SNHLY, CDR2 FYNNEI. The CDR3 here is CASSEQQGAVGTEAFF. DNA for the CDR3: TGTGCCAGCAGTGAACAGCAGGGGGCTGTGGGCACTGAAGCTTTCTTT. Full variable domain (missing parts from reference TRBV2 and TRBJ1-1): EPEVTQTPSHQVTQMGQEVILRCVPISNHLYFYWYRQILGQKVEFLVSFYNNEISEKSEIFDDQFSVERPDGSNFTLKIRSTKLEDSAMYFCASSEQQGAVGTEAFFGQGTRLTVV.

This clonotype was detected many times. The V gene is TRBV12-3 or TRBV12-4, the J gene TRBJ2-5, with D perhaps TRBD2 (5 bases). The CDR3 contains 11 residues. Trimming removed 7 bases from V and 11 bases from J, with 14 bases in between. In DNA form, the CDR3 reads TGTGCCAGCACTATTGCGGGTGAGCAGTACTTC. Translated: CASTIAGEQYF.

This clonotype was picked up a small number of times. The chain combines TRBV28 with TRBJ1-2; D ambiguous. CDR1 and CDR2 from the germline V gene are MDHEN and SYDVKM. V was trimmed by 6 bases and J by 4 bases, leaving 15 bases between them. The CDR3 sequence is 14 residues long. The CDR3 region is CASRKFHIPYGYTF. In DNA form, the CDR3 reads TGTGCCAGCAGAAAATTTCATATACCCTATGGCTACACCTTC.

The V gene is TRBV4-2, the J gene TRBJ2-1; D possibly corresponds to TRBD2 (6 bases). This CDR3 comprises 16 residues. V lost 1 base to trimming and J lost 5 bases, with 15 bases between them. In germline, CDR1 is LGHNA, CDR2 YNFKEQ. The CDR3 is CASSQGGGSRHNEQFF. The CDR3 region has the DNA TGTGCCAGCAGCCAAGGAGGAGGGAGTCGACACAATGAGCAGTTCTTC.

This chain links TRBV20-1 with TRBJ2-4; D gene uncertain. Germline V gene sequence: CDR1 DFQATT, CDR2 SNEGSKA (reference sequence). CDR3 size: 14 residues. Deletions cut 0 bases from V and 4 bases from J, with 10 bases between. In DNA form, the CDR3 reads TGCAGTGCTAGAGAAGGAATAGCAAAAAACATTCAGTACTTC. Its protein is CSAREGIAKNIQYF.

This clonotype was detected once. The chain joins TRBV3-1 to TRBJ2-7, with D perhaps TRBD1 (6 bases). The CDR3 has 14 residues. Deletions cut 2 bases from V and 4 bases from J, with 12 bases between. Germline V lookup: CDR1 LGHDT, CDR2 YNNKEL (reference sequence). In nucleotides, the CDR3 is TGTGCCAGCAGCCAAACAGGGTCTGTGTACGAGCAGTACTTC. This encodes CASSQTGSVYEQYF.

This sequence joins TRBV9 and TRBJ2-1; the D is unclear. The V end lost 0 bases, the J end lost 8 bases, and 12 bases lay between the germline ends. Per the germline V gene, CDR1 is SGDLS and CDR2 is YYNGEE. The CDR3 has 14 amino acids. The CDR3 nucleotides read TGTGCCAGCAGCGTAGTAGCCCGACGGGATGAGCAGTTCTTC. Protein sequence: CASSVVARRDEQFF.

The rearrangement uses TRBV25-1 and TRBJ2-7; possibly TRBD2 for D (6 bases). This CDR3 has 13 amino acids. Germline-derived CDR1 and CDR2 are MGHDK and SYGVNS. Trimming stripped 6 bases from V and 3 bases from J, with 12 bases between. The CDR3 DNA follows: TGTGCCAGCAGCTATCCGGGAGTCTACGAGCAGTACTTC. It codes for CASSYPGVYEQYF.

This clonotype appeared a single time. The chain carries TRBV25-1 and TRBJ2-7; D is tentatively TRBD1 or TRBD2 (5 bases each). CDR1 is MGHDK, CDR2 SYGVNS, per germline. The V end lost 1 base, the J end lost 5 bases, and 9 bases lay between the germline ends. The CDR3 totals 13 residues. CDR3 sequence reads: CASSELGRHEQYF. The CDR3 nucleotides read TGTGCCAGCAGTGAATTGGGACGTCACGAGCAGTACTTC.

This rearrangement joins TRBV12-3 or TRBV12-4 to TRBJ2-7, with 8 bases matching TRBD2. CDR3 size: 15 residues. The J segment lost 7 bases and the V segment lost 6 bases, leaving 14 bases of the junction unmatched. The CDR3 reads CASRSGTRSYNEQYF. CDR3 nucleotides: TGTGCCAGCAGATCCGGGACTAGATCCTACAATGAGCAGTACTTC.

The CDR3 coding sequence is TGCAGCGTTGAAGGGGTCCCTAGCGGTGCCTCCTACGAGCAGTACTTC. This codes for CSVEGVPSGASYEQYF. The gene calls are TRBV29-1 and TRBJ2-7; TRBD2 agrees at 7 bases. The CDR3 covers 16 residues. The germline CDR1 and CDR2 sequences are SQVTM and ANQGSEA. The ends lost 1 base at V and 0 bases at J; junction bases unmatched: 9.

This clonotype came up a few times. The V gene is TRBV7-2, the J gene TRBJ2-7, with no clear D. Germline values: CDR1 SGHTA, CDR2 FQGNSA. The CDR3 runs to 12 residues. Trimming took off 5 bases at V and 3 bases at J, with 8 bases between the two ends. CDR3 sequence: CASSVVYYEQYF. CDR3 nucleotides: TGTGCCAGCAGCGTAGTGTACTACGAGCAGTACTTC.

V usage is TRBV5-1 and J usage is TRBJ2-7, with no clear D. The germline V and J ends were trimmed by 3 bases and 2 bases, with 15 bases remaining between them. CDR1 and CDR2 from the germline V gene are SGHRS and YFSETQ. There are 15 residues in the CDR3. CDR3 coding DNA: TGCGCCAGCAGCTCGGGCCCCGACGGCACCTACGAGCAGTACTTC. Amino acids: CASSSGPDGTYEQYF. Full variable domain (missing parts from reference TRBV5-1 and TRBJ2-7): KAGVTQTPRYLIKTRGQQVTLSCSPISGHRSVSWYQQTPGQGLQFLFEYFSETQRNKGNFPGRFSGRQFSNSRSEMNVSTLELGDSALYLCASSSGPDGTYEQYFGPGTRLTVT.

The chain employs TRBV7-9 and TRBJ2-5; 8 bases line up with TRBD1. V shed 3 bases and J 1 base; nucleotides not matched to a gene: 7. Germline V gene data show CDR1 as SEHNR and CDR2 as FQNEAQ (reference sequence). The CDR3 runs 16 residues. The CDR3 region is CASSLVGTGSQETQYF. Here the CDR3 DNA reads TGTGCCAGCAGCTTGGTTGGGACAGGAAGCCAAGAGACCCAGTACTTC.

The chain employs TRBV20-1 and TRBJ1-4; a weak D match, TRBD1 (5 bases). V lost 6 bases and J 8 bases, leaving 13 bases between the germline ends. Germline V gene data show CDR1 as DFQATT and CDR2 as SNEGSKA (reference sequence). The CDR3 is 12 residues long. The CDR3 sequence: CSAPKGEEKLFF. The CDR3 DNA reads TGCAGTGCCCCAAAAGGGGAGGAAAAACTGTTTTTT.

The rearrangement links TRBV12-3 or TRBV12-4 to TRBJ1-4, with 7 bases aligning to TRBD1. There are 17 residues in the CDR3. The J segment lost 7 bases and the V segment lost 5 bases, leaving 16 bases of the junction unmatched. The CDR3, as DNA: TGTGCCAGCAGTCCGGGGACCAGGGGGAGGTCGGGTGAAAAACTGTTTTTT. Its protein product is CASSPGTRGRSGEKLFF.

This clonotype was seen only once. The rearrangement links TRBV7-9 to TRBJ2-5; 9 bases map to TRBD2. Looked up from germline, CDR1 is SEHNR and CDR2 is FQNEAQ (reference sequence). Trimming removed 5 bases from V and 5 bases from J; junction bases left unmatched: 15. This CDR3 is built from 17 residues. CDR3 region: CASSTDPSGIRRETQYF. CDR3 nucleotides: TGTGCCAGCAGCACTGATCCTAGCGGGATAAGGAGGGAGACCCAGTACTTC.

This clonotype has more than one count but fewer than ten. The V call is TRBV28, the J call TRBJ1-4; D unresolved. From germline, CDR1 is MDHEN and CDR2 SYDVKM. The germline V and J ends were trimmed by 6 bases and 1 base, with 9 bases remaining between them. CDR3 length: 14 residues. The CDR3 loop is CASREGGTNEKLFF. The CDR3 DNA reads as TGTGCCAGCAGGGAGGGAGGAACTAATGAAAAACTGTTTTTT.

This chain links TRBV12-3 or TRBV12-4 with TRBJ1-5; D ambiguous. CDR3 length: 15 amino acids. The V end was cut by 6 bases, the J end by 8 bases, with 20 bases between. CDR3 region: CASRGNRAAFEPQHF. DNA of the CDR3: TGTGCCAGCAGGGGGAACAGAGCTGCTTTTGAGCCCCAGCATTTT.

This clonotype was seen a few times. The chain joins TRBV29-1 to TRBJ2-1; 7 bases are shared with TRBD1. Germline CDR1 and CDR2: SQVTM and ANQGSEA. V shed 3 bases, J shed 4 bases, and the junction held 9 bases outside the gene matches. This CDR3 region has 15 residues. The CDR3 nucleotides read TGCAGCGTTGAGTTGGGACAGCAAAATTACAATGAGCAGTTCTTC. Amino acid sequence: CSVELGQQNYNEQFF.

This clonotype was observed a handful of times. The V gene is TRBV28, the J gene TRBJ2-7; TRBD1 matches at 10 bases. V lost 6 bases and J lost 7; bases outside the gene matches: 12. CDR1 and CDR2 from the germline V gene are MDHEN and SYDVKM. There are 15 residues in the CDR3. The CDR3 here is CASRSTGTGDREQYF. CDR3 sequence (DNA): TGTGCCAGCAGGTCTACGGGGACAGGGGATAGGGAGCAGTACTTC.

V gene TRBV5-1 combines with J gene TRBJ2-7; TRBD1 matches at 8 bases. CDR1 and CDR2 from the germline V gene are SGHRS and YFSETQ. V trimming: 7 bases; J trimming: 4 bases; junction bases outside the gene matches: 10. This CDR3 has 14 residues. The CDR3: CASQAGTGVYEQYF. CDR3 DNA: TGCGCCAGCCAAGCCGGGACAGGAGTTTACGAGCAGTACTTC.

This clonotype came up once. This chain links TRBV5-6 with TRBJ2-2; maybe TRBD2 (5 bases). The CDR3 has 16 amino acids. V was clipped by 1 base and J by 3 bases, with 13 bases between them. Germline CDR1 is SGHDT and CDR2 is YYEEEE. CDR3 bases: TGTGCCAGCAGCTTGCGGTGGAGGCGTGACACCGGGGAGCTGTTTTTT. Its translation: CASSLRWRRDTGELFF.

This clonotype occurred a few times. The rearrangement joins TRBV3-1 to TRBJ1-2, with D maybe TRBD1 (5 bases). The CDR3 is 13 amino acids. Trimming pared 4 bases from V and 8 bases from J, leaving 14 bases between. Germline V gene sequence: CDR1 LGHDT, CDR2 YNNKEL (reference sequence). CDR3 region: CASSLQGFKGYTF. In DNA form, the CDR3 reads TGTGCCAGCAGCCTCCAGGGCTTTAAAGGCTACACCTTC.

The chain is built from TRBV24-1 and TRBJ2-6; 7 nucleotides line up with TRBD2. This CDR3 has 18 amino acids. The V gene end was trimmed by 1 base and the J gene end by 0 bases; junction bases not matched to a gene: 5. The germline V gene encodes CDR1 KGHDR and CDR2 SFDVKD. The CDR3 bases are TGTGCCACCAGTGATTTTGGCAGGACTAGCTCTGGGGCCAACGTCCTGACTTTC. Residues: CATSDFGRTSSGANVLTF.

This clonotype was counted many times. V usage is TRBV7-2 and J usage is TRBJ2-7, with 12 bases aligning to TRBD2. The CDR3 is 16 residues long. CDR1 is SGHTA and CDR2 is FQGNSA in the germline V gene. Trimming removed 3 bases from V and 0 bases from J; junction bases left unmatched: 3. CDR3 sequence: CASSFSTSGSSYEQYF. In nucleotides, the CDR3 is TGTGCCAGCAGCTTCTCGACTAGCGGGAGCTCCTACGAGCAGTACTTC. The complete variable domain, with remaining parts taken from reference TRBV7-2 and TRBJ2-7, reads GAGVSQSPSNKVTEKGKDVELRCDPISGHTALYWYRQSLGQGLEFLIYFQGNSAPDKSGLPSDRFSAERTGGSVSTLTIQRTQQEDSAVYLCASSFSTSGSSYEQYFGPGTRLTVT.

The J gene is TRBJ2-5, the V gene TRBV27, with a tentative D call TRBD2 (6 bases). The germline CDR1 and CDR2 sequences are MNHEY and SMNVEV (reference sequence). This CDR3 is 12 amino acids long. Trimming pared 8 bases from V and 2 bases from J, leaving 9 bases between. Here the CDR3 DNA reads TGTGCCAGCGGACTAAGTCAAGAGACCCAGTACTTC. It specifies CASGLSQETQYF.

The chain combines TRBV9 with TRBJ2-6; TRBD1 might be the D (5 bases). V was pared by 4 bases and J by 1 base, with 9 bases between. This CDR3 comprises 15 residues. Looked up from germline, CDR1 is SGDLS and CDR2 is YYNGEE. DNA for the CDR3: TGTGCCAGCAGCATCAGGGTTTCTGGGGCCAACGTCCTGACTTTC. This gives the protein CASSIRVSGANVLTF.